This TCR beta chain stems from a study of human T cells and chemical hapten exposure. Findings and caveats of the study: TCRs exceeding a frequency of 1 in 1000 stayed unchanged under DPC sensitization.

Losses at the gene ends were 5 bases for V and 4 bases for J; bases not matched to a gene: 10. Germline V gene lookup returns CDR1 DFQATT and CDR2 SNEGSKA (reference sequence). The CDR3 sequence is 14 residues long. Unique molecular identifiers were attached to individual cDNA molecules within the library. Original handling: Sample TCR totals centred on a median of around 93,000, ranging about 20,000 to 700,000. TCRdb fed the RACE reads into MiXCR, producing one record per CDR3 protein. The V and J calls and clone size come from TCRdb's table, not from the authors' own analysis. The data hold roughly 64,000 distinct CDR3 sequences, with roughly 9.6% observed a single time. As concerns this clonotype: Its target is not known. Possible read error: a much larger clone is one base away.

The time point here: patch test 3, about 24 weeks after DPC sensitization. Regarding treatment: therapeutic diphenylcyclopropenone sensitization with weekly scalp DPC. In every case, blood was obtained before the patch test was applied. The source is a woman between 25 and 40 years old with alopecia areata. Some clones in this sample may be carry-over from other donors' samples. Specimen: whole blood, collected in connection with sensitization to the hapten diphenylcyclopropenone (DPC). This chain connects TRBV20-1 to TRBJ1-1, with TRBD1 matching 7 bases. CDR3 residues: CSAGARGIGTEAFF. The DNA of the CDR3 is TGCAGTGCTGGAGCCAGGGGGATTGGCACTGAAGCTTTCTTT.